This paragraph reports one T cell receptor (beta chain). These data come from a study of blood T cell repertoires in COVID-19. Germline values: CDR1 SEHNR, CDR2 FQNEAQ (reference sequence). Deletions cut 1 base from V and 4 bases from J, with 16 bases between. There are 17 residues in the CDR3. Sequenced by immunoSEQ multiplex PCR; TCRdb stores in-frame clones only, minus some. This table has about 320,000 clones, around 82% appearing once. The sequenced sample consisted of peripheral blood. The V call is TRBV7-9, the J call TRBJ2-2; D perhaps matches TRBD2 (7 bases). This TCR derives from a woman aged 45 to 65 with acute or convalescent COVID-19. The CDR3 bases are TGTGCCAGCAGCTTAGGGGGAGGGACATCCGCCACCGGGGAGCTGTTTTTT. It specifies CASSLGGGTSATGELFF. Complete variable domain (other parts from reference TRBV7-9 and TRBJ2-2): DTGVSQNPRHKITKRGQNVTFRCDPISEHNRLYWYRQTLGQGPEFLTYFQNEAQLEKSRLLSDRFSAERPKGSFSTLEIQRTEQGDSAMYLCASSLGGGTSATGELFFGEGSRLTVL.